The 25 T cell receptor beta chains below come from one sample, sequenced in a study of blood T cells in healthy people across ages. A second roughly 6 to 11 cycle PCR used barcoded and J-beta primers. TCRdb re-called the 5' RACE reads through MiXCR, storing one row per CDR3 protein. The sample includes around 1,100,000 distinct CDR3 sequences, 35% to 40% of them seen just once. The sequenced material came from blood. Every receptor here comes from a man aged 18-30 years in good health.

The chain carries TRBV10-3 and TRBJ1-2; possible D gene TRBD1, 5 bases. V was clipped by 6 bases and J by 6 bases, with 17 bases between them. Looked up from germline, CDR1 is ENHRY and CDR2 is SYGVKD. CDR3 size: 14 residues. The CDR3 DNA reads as TGTGCCATCAGCGCATACGGAGGGGATAATGGCTACACCTTC. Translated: CAISAYGGDNGYTF.

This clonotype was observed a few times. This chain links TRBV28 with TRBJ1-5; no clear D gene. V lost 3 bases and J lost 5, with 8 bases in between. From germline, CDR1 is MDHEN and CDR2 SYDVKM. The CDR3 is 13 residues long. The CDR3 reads CASSFAVYQPQHF. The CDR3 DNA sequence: TGTGCCAGCAGTTTCGCGGTGTATCAGCCCCAGCATTTT. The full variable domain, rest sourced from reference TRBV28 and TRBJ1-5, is DVKVTQSSRYLVKRTGEKVFLECVQDMDHENMFWYRQDPGLGLRLIYFSYDVKMKEKGDIPEGYSVSREKKERFSLILESASTNQTSMYLCASSFAVYQPQHFGDGTRLSIL.

The CDR3 DNA sequence: TGTGCCAGCAGTTCGGTCTCGGGACAGAGGGATGATGAGCAGTTCTTC. The encoded protein is CASSSVSGQRDDEQFF. The chain links TRBV28 to TRBJ2-1; 7 positions match TRBD1. The CDR3 length is 16 residues. Germline V gene sequence: CDR1 MDHEN, CDR2 SYDVKM. Unmatched junction bases numbered 14, after V lost 4 bases and J lost 8 bases.

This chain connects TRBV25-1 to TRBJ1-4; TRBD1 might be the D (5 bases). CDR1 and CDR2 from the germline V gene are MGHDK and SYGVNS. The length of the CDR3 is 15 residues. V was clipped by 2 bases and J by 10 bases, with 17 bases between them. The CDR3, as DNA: TGTGCCAGCAGTGAACCTGGGGGAGTCGCGCGAAAACTGTTTTTT. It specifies CASSEPGGVARKLFF.

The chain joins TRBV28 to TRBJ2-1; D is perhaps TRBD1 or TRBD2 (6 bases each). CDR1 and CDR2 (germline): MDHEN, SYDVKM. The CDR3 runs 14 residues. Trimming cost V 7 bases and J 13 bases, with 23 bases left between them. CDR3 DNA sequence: TGTGCCAGCAATCTTGACGGGGGCCTTACTGAACAGTTCTTC. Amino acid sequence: CASNLDGGLTEQFF.

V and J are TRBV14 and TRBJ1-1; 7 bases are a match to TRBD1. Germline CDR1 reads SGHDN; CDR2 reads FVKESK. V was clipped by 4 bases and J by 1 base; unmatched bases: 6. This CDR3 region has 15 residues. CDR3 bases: TGTGCCAGCAGCCTAACCAGGGGGACGAACACTGAAGCTTTCTTT. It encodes CASSLTRGTNTEAFF. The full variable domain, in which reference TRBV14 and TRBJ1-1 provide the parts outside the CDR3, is EAGVTQFPSHSVIEKGQTVTLRCDPISGHDNLYWYRRVMGKEIKFLLHFVKESKQDESGMPNNRFLAERTGGTYSTLKVQPAELEDSGVYFCASSLTRGTNTEAFFGQGTRLTVV.

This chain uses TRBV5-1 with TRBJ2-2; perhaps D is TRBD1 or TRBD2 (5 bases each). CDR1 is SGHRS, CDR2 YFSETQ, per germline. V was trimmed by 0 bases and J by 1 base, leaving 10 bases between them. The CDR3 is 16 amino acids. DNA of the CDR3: TGCGCCAGCAGCTTGGTGTGGGGGTTGAACACCGGGGAGCTGTTTTTT. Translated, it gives CASSLVWGLNTGELFF.

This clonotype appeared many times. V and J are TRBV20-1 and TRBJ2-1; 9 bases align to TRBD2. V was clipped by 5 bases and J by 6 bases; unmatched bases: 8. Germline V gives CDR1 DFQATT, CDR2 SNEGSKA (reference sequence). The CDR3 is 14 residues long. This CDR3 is CSALGGTSLNEQFF. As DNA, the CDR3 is TGCAGTGCTTTGGGGGGGACTAGCCTCAATGAGCAGTTCTTC.

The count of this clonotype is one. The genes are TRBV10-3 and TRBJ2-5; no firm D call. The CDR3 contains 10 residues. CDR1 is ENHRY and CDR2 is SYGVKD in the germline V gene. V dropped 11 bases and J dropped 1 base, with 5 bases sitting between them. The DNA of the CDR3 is TGTGCCGCCCCCCAAGAGACCCAGTACTTC. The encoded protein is CAAPQETQYF.

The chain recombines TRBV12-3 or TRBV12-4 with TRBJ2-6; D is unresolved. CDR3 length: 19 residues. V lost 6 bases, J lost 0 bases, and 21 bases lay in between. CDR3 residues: CASSPSGRGGFSGANVLTF. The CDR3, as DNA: TGTGCCAGCAGCCCATCAGGACGCGGCGGCTTCTCTGGGGCCAACGTCCTGACTTTC.

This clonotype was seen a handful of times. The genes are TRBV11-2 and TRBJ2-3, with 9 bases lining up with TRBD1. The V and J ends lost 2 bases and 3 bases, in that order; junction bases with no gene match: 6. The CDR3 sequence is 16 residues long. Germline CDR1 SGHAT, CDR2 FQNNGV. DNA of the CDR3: TGTGCCAGCAGCTTAATCCGGACAGGGGATACAGATACGCAGTATTTT. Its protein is CASSLIRTGDTDTQYF.

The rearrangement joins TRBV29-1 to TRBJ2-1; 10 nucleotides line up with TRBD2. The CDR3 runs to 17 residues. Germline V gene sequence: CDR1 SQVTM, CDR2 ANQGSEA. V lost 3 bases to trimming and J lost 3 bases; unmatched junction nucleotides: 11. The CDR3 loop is CSVDLLGTSANYNEQFF. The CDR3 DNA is TGCAGCGTTGACCTGCTAGGGACTAGCGCTAACTACAATGAGCAGTTCTTC.

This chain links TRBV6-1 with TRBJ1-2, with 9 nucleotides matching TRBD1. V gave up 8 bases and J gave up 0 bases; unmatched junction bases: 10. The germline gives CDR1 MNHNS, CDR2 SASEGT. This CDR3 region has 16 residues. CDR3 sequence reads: CASQIVRQGANYGYTF. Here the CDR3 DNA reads TGTGCCAGCCAAATTGTTAGACAGGGGGCTAACTATGGCTACACCTTC.

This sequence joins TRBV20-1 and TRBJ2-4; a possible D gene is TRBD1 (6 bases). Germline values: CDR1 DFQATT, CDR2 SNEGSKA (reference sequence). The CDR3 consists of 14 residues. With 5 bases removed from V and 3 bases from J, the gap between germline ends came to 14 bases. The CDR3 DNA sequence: TGCAGTGCTGGGGGCTTCTATGGCAAAAACATTCAGTACTTC. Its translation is CSAGGFYGKNIQYF.

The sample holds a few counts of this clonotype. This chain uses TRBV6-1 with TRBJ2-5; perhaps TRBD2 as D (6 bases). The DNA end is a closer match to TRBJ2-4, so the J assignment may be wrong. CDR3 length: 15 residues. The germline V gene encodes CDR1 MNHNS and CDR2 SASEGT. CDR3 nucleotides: TGTGCCAGCAGTGACCCGCGGGGCGTTAAAAACATTCAGTACTTC. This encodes CASSDPRGVKNIQYF.

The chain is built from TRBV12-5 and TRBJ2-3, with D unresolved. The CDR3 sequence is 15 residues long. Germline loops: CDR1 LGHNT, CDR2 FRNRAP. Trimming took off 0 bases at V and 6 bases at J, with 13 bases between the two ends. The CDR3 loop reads CASGLVQQKGDTQYF. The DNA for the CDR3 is TGTGCTAGTGGTTTGGTACAACAGAAAGGGGATACGCAGTATTTT.

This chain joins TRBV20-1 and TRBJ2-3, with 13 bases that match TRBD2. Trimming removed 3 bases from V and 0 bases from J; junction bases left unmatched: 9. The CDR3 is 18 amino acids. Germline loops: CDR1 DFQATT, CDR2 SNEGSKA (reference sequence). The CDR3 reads CSARGGTSGDSSTDTQYF. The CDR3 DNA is TGCAGTGCTAGGGGAGGGACTAGCGGGGATTCTAGCACAGATACGCAGTATTTT.

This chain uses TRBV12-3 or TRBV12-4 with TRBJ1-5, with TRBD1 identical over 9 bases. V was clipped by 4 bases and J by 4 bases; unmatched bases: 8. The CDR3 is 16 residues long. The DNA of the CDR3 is TGTGCCAGCAGTTCGTGGGGACAGGGCAGGAATCAGCCCCAGCATTTT. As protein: CASSSWGQGRNQPQHF.

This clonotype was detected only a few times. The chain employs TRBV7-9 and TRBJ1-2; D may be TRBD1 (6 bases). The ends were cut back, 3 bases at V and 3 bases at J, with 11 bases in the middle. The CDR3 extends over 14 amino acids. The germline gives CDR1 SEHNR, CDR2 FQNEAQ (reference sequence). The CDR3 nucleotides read TGTGCCAGCAGCTTCCCGACAGGCGACTATGGCTACACCTTC. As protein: CASSFPTGDYGYTF.

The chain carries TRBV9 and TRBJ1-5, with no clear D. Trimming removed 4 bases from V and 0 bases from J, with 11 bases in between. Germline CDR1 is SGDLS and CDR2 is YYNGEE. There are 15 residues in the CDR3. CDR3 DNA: TGTGCCAGCAGCTCCGGAGCTTATAGCAATCAGCCCCAGCATTTT. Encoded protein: CASSSGAYSNQPQHF.

CDR3 amino acids: CASSASGGLGAEAFF. The CDR3 nucleotides are TGTGCCAGCAGCGCCTCAGGGGGGCTGGGGGCTGAAGCTTTCTTT. The chain links TRBV9 to TRBJ1-1; 7 bases line up with TRBD1. V gave up 3 bases and J gave up 6 bases; unmatched junction bases: 11. Germline V gene sequence: CDR1 SGDLS, CDR2 YYNGEE. The CDR3 runs to 15 residues.

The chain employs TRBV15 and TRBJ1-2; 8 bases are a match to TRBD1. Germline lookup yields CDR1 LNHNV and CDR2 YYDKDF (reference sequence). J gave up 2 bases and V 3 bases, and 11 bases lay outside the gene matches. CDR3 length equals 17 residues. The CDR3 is CATSSPLSRGRNYGYTF. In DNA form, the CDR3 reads TGTGCCACCAGCAGCCCCTTATCCAGGGGGCGAAACTATGGCTACACCTTC.

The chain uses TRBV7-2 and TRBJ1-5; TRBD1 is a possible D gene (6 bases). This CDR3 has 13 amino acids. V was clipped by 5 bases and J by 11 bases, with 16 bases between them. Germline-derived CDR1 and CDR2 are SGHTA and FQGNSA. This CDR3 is CASSMTGLTAQHF. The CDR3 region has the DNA TGTGCCAGCAGCATGACAGGTTTAACAGCCCAGCATTTT. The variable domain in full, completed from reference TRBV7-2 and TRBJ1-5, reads GAGVSQSPSNKVTEKGKDVELRCDPISGHTALYWYRQSLGQGLEFLIYFQGNSAPDKSGLPSDRFSAERTGGSVSTLTIQRTQQEDSAVYLCASSMTGLTAQHFGDGTRLSIL.

CDR3 nucleotides: TGTGCCAGCAGCTTTAGATCGAGCGGCTACACCTTC. Translation gives CASSFRSSGYTF. The V call is TRBV7-9, the J call TRBJ1-2; no clear D. Looked up from germline, CDR1 is SEHNR and CDR2 is FQNEAQ (reference sequence). There are 12 residues in the CDR3. Between the trimmed V and J ends, which lost 3 bases and 8 bases, there was a span of 10 bases. Drawing the rest from reference TRBV7-9 and TRBJ1-2, the complete variable domain is DTGVSQNPRHKITKRGQNVTFRCDPISEHNRLYWYRQTLGQGPEFLTYFQNEAQLEKSRLLSDRFSAERPKGSFSTLEIQRTEQGDSAMYLCASSFRSSGYTFGSGTRLTVV.

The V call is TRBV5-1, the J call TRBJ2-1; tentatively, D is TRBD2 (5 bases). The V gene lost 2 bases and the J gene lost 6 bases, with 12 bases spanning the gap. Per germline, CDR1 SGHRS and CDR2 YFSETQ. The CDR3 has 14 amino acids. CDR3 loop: CASSFPRAGNEQFF. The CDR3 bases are TGCGCCAGCAGCTTCCCTCGGGCGGGCAATGAGCAGTTCTTC.